One sample yielded the 17 T cell receptor beta chains listed below, sequenced in a study of spatial heterogeneity in lung cancer. TCRdb fed the 5' RACE reads into MiXCR, producing one record per CDR3 protein. The sample has tens of thousands of distinct CDR3 sequences; approximately 20% are singletons. This sample's time point: blood at routine non-recurrence follow-up after resection. Sample: PBMCs, taken at follow-up. Every receptor here comes from a male donor with early-stage non-small cell lung cancer.

This clonotype has just a few counts. V gene TRBV5-1 combines with J gene TRBJ2-4; 12 positions agree with TRBD1. In germline, CDR1 is SGHRS, CDR2 YFSETQ. Losses at the gene ends were 4 bases for V and 2 bases for J; bases not matched to a gene: 4. This CDR3 comprises 16 residues. The CDR3 here is CASSAGTGGSKNIQYF. CDR3 in DNA: TGCGCCAGCAGCGCCGGGACAGGGGGCTCCAAAAACATTCAGTACTTC.

The rearrangement links TRBV25-1 to TRBJ1-5, with D hard to call. CDR1 and CDR2 (germline): MGHDK, SYGVNS. Trimming cost V 3 bases and J 6 bases, with 9 bases left between them. CDR3 length: 13 residues. DNA for the CDR3: TGTGCCAGCAGTGAGGGTATGGCTCAGCCCCAGCATTTT. Its translation is CASSEGMAQPQHF.

In its sample, this clonotype was seen many times. The chain uses TRBV29-1 and TRBJ2-7; 7 bases are a match to TRBD2. Germline lookup yields CDR1 SQVTM and CDR2 ANQGSEA. CDR3 length: 13 amino acids. J was trimmed by 5 bases and V by 5 bases; bases with no gene match: 9. CDR3 residues: CSVRRGSADEQYF. In DNA, the CDR3 is TGCAGCGTTCGTCGCGGGAGTGCCGACGAGCAGTACTTC.

This clonotype has a count of ten or more. This rearrangement joins TRBV20-1 to TRBJ1-5, with 11 positions matching TRBD1. V trimming: 4 bases; J trimming: 6 bases; junction bases outside the gene matches: 5. CDR3 length: 14 residues. Germline V gene sequence: CDR1 DFQATT, CDR2 SNEGSKA (reference sequence). CDR3 DNA: TGCAGTGCTACTCGGACAGGGGGCCGTCAGCCCCAGCATTTT. Translation gives CSATRTGGRQPQHF.

This CDR3 reads CASSPGLAGGSNEQFF. The CDR3 DNA reads as TGTGCCAGCAGCCCGGGACTAGCGGGAGGGTCGAATGAGCAGTTCTTC. The chain links TRBV14 to TRBJ2-1, with TRBD2 identical over 16 bases. This CDR3 contains 16 residues. Trimming at V came to 4 bases and at J to 7 bases, leaving 4 bases not matched to a gene. Germline CDR1 is SGHDN and CDR2 is FVKESK.

This clonotype appeared a few times. One junction end does not reproduce the germline sequence, and a read error may be involved. The rearrangement joins TRBV28 to TRBJ2-1; 9 bases map to TRBD1. The CDR3 length is 14 residues. Germline-derived CDR1 and CDR2 are MDHEN and SYDVKM. This CDR3 is CASGPGTGYNEQFF. The CDR3 DNA sequence: TGTGCCAGCGGGCCCGGGACAGGGTACAACGAGCAGTTCTTC. The variable domain in full, with the rest retrieved from reference TRBV28 and TRBJ2-1, is DVKVTQSSRYLVKRTGEKVFLECVQDMDHENMFWYRQDPGLGLRLIYFSYDVKMKEKGDIPEGYSVSREKKERFSLILESASTNQTSMYLCASGPGTGYNEQFFGPGTRLTVL.

The J gene is TRBJ2-5, the V gene TRBV3-1, with a weak D call TRBD2 (6 bases). Trimming took off 4 bases at V and 8 bases at J, with 17 bases between the two ends. Germline loops: CDR1 LGHDT, CDR2 YNNKEL (reference sequence). The CDR3 totals 14 residues. CDR3 residues: CASSPGGAQRTQYF. DNA for the CDR3: TGTGCCAGCAGCCCAGGAGGGGCCCAGAGAACCCAGTACTTC.

V and J are TRBV13 and TRBJ1-4; D might be TRBD1 (6 bases). There are 14 residues in the CDR3. Germline CDR1 is PRHDT and CDR2 is FYEKMQ (reference sequence). V was shortened by 5 bases and J by 8 bases, with 15 bases between the two germline ends. CDR3 DNA: TGTGCCAGCAGCCTACGGGGGGCGAGGGAAAAACTGTTTTTT. It translates to CASSLRGAREKLFF.

This clonotype has only a few counts. This chain connects TRBV6-5 to TRBJ2-7; 7 bases map to TRBD1. In germline, CDR1 is MNHEY, CDR2 SVGAGI. J lost 3 bases, V lost 5 bases, and 7 bases had no gene match. The CDR3 extends over 14 amino acids. The CDR3 DNA reads TGTGCCAGCAGTCAGGACAGGTCCATCTACGAGCAGTACTTC. This sequence encodes CASSQDRSIYEQYF.

In its sample, this clonotype was seen a few times. The chain employs TRBV20-1 and TRBJ2-2; the match to TRBD1 covers 7 bases. The CDR3 loop spans 14 amino acids. Germline V gene data show CDR1 as DFQATT and CDR2 as SNEGSKA (reference sequence). The V segment lost 5 bases and the J segment 0 bases; nucleotides outside the gene matches: 3. The CDR3 protein is CSAPDRPNTGELFF. The CDR3 nucleotides read TGCAGTGCTCCGGACAGGCCGAACACCGGGGAGCTGTTTTTT.

The chain couples TRBV15 to TRBJ2-3; D gene unclear. The CDR3 extends over 16 amino acids. Trimming removed 0 bases at V and 2 bases at J, with 12 bases between. CDR1 is LNHNV and CDR2 is YYDKDF in the germline V gene (reference sequence). The CDR3 DNA reads as TGTGCCACCAGCAGAGATCAGACCCAGGTCACAGATACGCAGTATTTT. This codes for CATSRDQTQVTDTQYF.

The V call is TRBV10-3, the J call TRBJ2-5, with unresolved D. Trimming cost V 5 bases and J 1 base, with 8 bases left between them. The CDR3 consists of 13 residues. Germline V gives CDR1 ENHRY, CDR2 SYGVKD. The CDR3 bases are TGTGCCATCAGTCCAGGCGTCCAAGAGACCCAGTACTTC. Translation: CAISPGVQETQYF.

This clonotype was found a few times. The rearrangement uses TRBV12-3 or TRBV12-4 and TRBJ1-1; TRBD1 agrees at 7 bases. This CDR3 contains 14 residues. The V gene end was trimmed by 5 bases and the J gene end by 6 bases; junction bases not matched to a gene: 9. The CDR3 protein is CASSPPNDRAEAFF. CDR3 sequence (DNA): TGTGCCAGCAGTCCGCCAAATGACAGGGCTGAAGCTTTCTTT.

This clonotype was observed a few times. This chain uses TRBV5-5 with TRBJ1-3, with 8 bases that match TRBD1. Germline-derived CDR1 and CDR2 are SGHKS and YYEKEE (reference sequence). The CDR3 has 18 amino acids. V lost 0 bases and J lost 0; bases outside the gene matches: 8. The CDR3 sequence: CASSLGLDRGFSGNTIYF. The CDR3 DNA follows: TGTGCCAGCAGCTTGGGACTCGACAGGGGATTCTCTGGAAACACCATATATTTT.

V gene TRBV30 combines with J gene TRBJ1-4, with 9 bases lining up with TRBD1. Trimming at V came to 4 bases and at J to 8 bases, leaving 8 bases not matched to a gene. The germline gives CDR1 GTSNPN, CDR2 SVGIG (reference sequence). This CDR3 is 14 amino acids long. The CDR3 coding sequence is TGTGCCTGGAAACCGGGACAGGGCAGAGAAAAACTGTTTTTT. Translating it yields CAWKPGQGREKLFF.

This clonotype was counted between two and nine times. The V gene is TRBV5-1, the J gene TRBJ2-5, with 9 bases lining up with TRBD1. Losses at the gene ends were 9 bases for V and 2 bases for J; bases not matched to a gene: 5. CDR1 and CDR2 (germline): SGHRS, YFSETQ. CDR3 size: 13 residues. CDR3 protein: CATRTGAQETQYF. The CDR3, as DNA: TGCGCCACAAGGACAGGGGCTCAAGAGACCCAGTACTTC.

The chain recombines TRBV5-6 with TRBJ1-2; D remains ambiguous. Trimming shortened V by 4 bases and J by 1 base, and 8 bases separated the two germline ends. The length of the CDR3 is 13 residues. Germline CDR1 SGHDT, CDR2 YYEEEE. CDR3 in DNA: TGTGCCAGCAGCCATCCGGTTAACTATGGCTACACCTTC. Its protein is CASSHPVNYGYTF. Supplemented by reference TRBV5-6 and TRBJ1-2, the full variable domain reads DAGVTQSPTHLIKTRGQQVTLRCSPKSGHDTVSWYQQALGQGPQFIFQYYEEEERQRGNFPDRFSGHQFPNYSSELNVNALLLGDSALYLCASSHPVNYGYTFGSGTRLTVV.